These 17 T cell receptor beta chains came from one sample sequenced in a study of cytomegalovirus exposure and HLA in healthy donors. Use of 60 Vbeta and 13 Jbeta primers characterized the PCR. Assay: immunoSEQ multiplex PCR; the TCRdb copy retains only in-frame clones and omits some. The table lists 100,000 to 150,000 clones, 17% of them singletons, with 2.5% to 3% in the top ten. Specimen: PBMCs. The receptors come from a female donor in good health and CMV-seropositive.

This chain connects TRBV5-4 to TRBJ2-3; D is perhaps TRBD2 (6 bases). Germline-derived CDR1 and CDR2 are SGHNT and YYREEE (reference sequence). This CDR3 is 16 amino acids long. Trimming stripped 3 bases from V and 0 bases from J, with 14 bases between. The CDR3 here is CASSSAGTTSTDTQYF. The CDR3 DNA follows: TGTGCCAGCAGCTCGGCGGGGACGACTAGCACAGATACGCAGTATTTT. Full variable domain (missing parts from reference TRBV5-4 and TRBJ2-3): ETGVTQSPTHLIKTRGQQVTLRCSSQSGHNTVSWYQQALGQGPQFIFQYYREEENGRGNFPPRFSGLQFPNYSSELNVNALELDDSALYLCASSSAGTTSTDTQYFGPGTRLTVL.

On this clone itself: Other DNA sequences of this sample code for an identical CDR3. The chain combines TRBV30 with TRBJ2-3; a possible D gene is TRBD2 (6 bases). The CDR3 covers 14 residues. Trimming removed 0 bases from V and 0 bases from J, with 7 bases in between. The V gene's germline CDR1 is GTSNPN and CDR2 SVGIG (reference sequence). CDR3 bases: TGTGCCTGGAGTGTCAGCGGGAGCACAGATACGCAGTATTTT. This translates into CAWSVSGSTDTQYF. The full variable domain, rest sourced from reference TRBV30 and TRBJ2-3, is SQTIHQWPATLVQPVGSPLSLECTVEGTSNPNLYWYRQAAGRGLQLLFYSVGIGQISSEVPQNLSASRPQDRQFILSSKKLLLSDSGFYLCAWSVSGSTDTQYFGPGTRLTVL.

This clone was detected only a few times. The V and J genes are TRBV6-1 and TRBJ1-4, with D tentatively TRBD1 (6 bases). CDR1 is MNHNS, CDR2 SASEGT, per germline. The CDR3 has 14 residues. V lost 6 bases, J lost 8 bases, and 16 bases lay in between. The CDR3 nucleotides read TGTGCCAGCAGATCACCGAATCAGGGGGAAAAACTGTTTTTT. This translates into CASRSPNQGEKLFF.

As for this clone: Other nucleotide sequences in the sample specify the same CDR3. The gene calls are TRBV4-2 and TRBJ2-1; D possibly corresponds to TRBD2 (6 bases). The germline V gene has CDR1 LGHNA and CDR2 YNFKEQ. V was cut by 4 bases and J by 4 bases, with 14 bases left in between. The CDR3 has 15 residues. CDR3 DNA: TGTGCCAGCAGCCCCGGGACTGGTACATACAATGAGCAGTTCTTC. This gives the protein CASSPGTGTYNEQFF.

This clone came up a few times. The CDR3 bases are TGTGCCACCAGCGGGGGGGATTACTACGAGCAGTACTTC. This translates into CATSGGDYYEQYF. The chain combines TRBV15 with TRBJ2-7, with 7 bases fitting TRBD2. The germline gives CDR1 LNHNV, CDR2 YYDKDF (reference sequence). Trimming took 5 bases from V and 3 from J; bases not matched to a gene: 4. The CDR3 consists of 13 residues.

This chain joins TRBV28 and TRBJ1-2, with 7 bases matching TRBD1. V was clipped by 1 base and J by 5 bases; unmatched bases: 7. Germline lookup yields CDR1 MDHEN and CDR2 SYDVKM. The CDR3 runs to 15 residues. CDR3 sequence reads: CASSLSTTGTYGYTF. CDR3 DNA sequence: TGTGCCAGCAGTTTATCGACGACAGGGACGTATGGCTACACCTTC.

J is TRBJ1-3 and V is TRBV4-3, with 8 bases identical to TRBD1. The germline gives CDR1 LGHNA, CDR2 YSLEER. This CDR3 comprises 18 residues. V lost 5 bases and J lost 0; bases outside the gene matches: 12. The CDR3 DNA is TGCGCCAGCAGCTATTCACTGAGACAGGGGAGCTCTGGAAACACCATATATTTT. It yields the protein CASSYSLRQGSSGNTIYF.

This clone turned up a few times. CDR3 sequence reads: CASSLAGDRAYEQYF. CDR3 bases: TGTGCCAGCAGCTTAGCGGGGGACAGGGCCTACGAGCAGTACTTC. V usage is TRBV7-6 and J usage is TRBJ2-7; 9 nucleotides align to TRBD1. CDR3 size: 15 residues. The germline V gene has CDR1 SGHVS and CDR2 FNYEAQ. V was clipped by 0 bases and J by 2 bases; unmatched bases: 2.

This clone was detected a few times. The chain employs TRBV30 and TRBJ2-1, with 12 positions matching TRBD2. This CDR3 has 13 residues. After removal of 6 bases from V and 5 bases from J, the junction contained 2 bases not matched to a gene. CDR1 is GTSNPN and CDR2 is SVGIG in the germline V gene (reference sequence). Here the CDR3 reads CACLAGGNNEQFF. In nucleotides, the CDR3 is TGTGCCTGTCTAGCGGGAGGGAACAATGAGCAGTTCTTC.

This clone was counted at least ten times. The genes are TRBV18 and TRBJ2-1, with 10 bases lining up with TRBD1. The length of the CDR3 is 17 residues. The V gene's germline CDR1 is KGHSH and CDR2 LQKENI. Losses at the gene ends were 0 bases for V and 0 bases for J; bases not matched to a gene: 2. The CDR3 DNA is TGTGCCAGCTCACCACCGGGACAGGGGATCTCCTACAATGAGCAGTTCTTC. Protein sequence: CASSPPGQGISYNEQFF.

This clone was observed once. The chain joins TRBV9 to TRBJ2-5, with 8 bases identical to TRBD2. Trimming took 0 bases from V and 0 from J; bases not matched to a gene: 10. This CDR3 is 18 amino acids long. The germline V gene encodes CDR1 SGDLS and CDR2 YYNGEE. CDR3: CASSVEGSGNRYQETQYF. The CDR3 bases are TGTGCCAGCAGCGTAGAGGGTAGCGGGAACCGGTACCAAGAGACCCAGTACTTC.

In its sample, this clone was seen once. The chain carries TRBV2 and TRBJ1-5, with D perhaps TRBD1 (5 bases). V lost 2 bases, J lost 2 bases, and 19 bases lay in between. The CDR3 consists of 18 residues. Germline V gene lookup returns CDR1 SNHLY and CDR2 FYNNEI. The CDR3 nucleotides are TGTGCCAGCAGTGAAATGGGGCGGCCCGATAGTGGCAATCAGCCCCAGCATTTT. Its protein is CASSEMGRPDSGNQPQHF.

J is TRBJ2-1 and V is TRBV28; perhaps TRBD2 as D (7 bases). From germline, CDR1 is MDHEN and CDR2 SYDVKM. CDR3 size: 14 residues. Trimming removed 3 bases at V and 10 bases at J, with 16 bases between. CDR3 in amino acids: CASSLSGGPGEQFF. CDR3 nucleotides: TGTGCCAGCAGTTTGTCCGGGGGGCCGGGAGAGCAGTTCTTC.

CDR3 sequence reads: CASSLRDRGNTEAFF. The CDR3, as DNA: TGTGCCAGCAGCTTACGGGACAGGGGAAACACTGAAGCTTTCTTT. The chain combines TRBV7-9 with TRBJ1-1; 10 bases are a match to TRBD1. Unmatched junction bases numbered 2, after V lost 2 bases and J lost 2 bases. CDR3 length equals 15 residues. The germline V gene has CDR1 SEHNR and CDR2 FQNEAQ (reference sequence).

This chain links TRBV13 with TRBJ2-7; possibly TRBD1 for D (6 bases). V was clipped by 2 bases and J by 3 bases, with 17 bases between them. The CDR3 has 16 residues. Germline V gene lookup returns CDR1 PRHDT and CDR2 FYEKMQ (reference sequence). The CDR3 DNA follows: TGTGCCAGCAGCTTAATTGAGGGGACAATGAACTACGAGCAGTACTTC. Its protein is CASSLIEGTMNYEQYF.

This chain connects TRBV11-3 to TRBJ2-7, with D tentatively TRBD1 (6 bases). Trimming took 5 bases from V and 2 from J, leaving 16 bases between them. This CDR3 is 15 amino acids long. Germline V lookup: CDR1 SGHNT, CDR2 YENEEA. CDR3: CASSRDSSGAYEQYF. In nucleotides, the CDR3 is TGTGCCAGCAGCCGTGACTCTTCAGGGGCCTACGAGCAGTACTTC.

This rearrangement joins TRBV27 to TRBJ2-7; 10 bases map to TRBD1. The CDR3 is made up of 12 amino acids. The ends lost 11 bases at V and 6 bases at J; junction bases unmatched: 7. Germline V CDR1 and CDR2: MNHEY, SMNVEV (reference sequence). The DNA for the CDR3 is TGTGCCGCCGGGACAGGGGTACCCGAGCAGTACTTC. Its translation is CAAGTGVPEQYF.